A selection of T cell receptor beta chains follows, all from one sample in a study of graft-versus-host responses after intestinal transplantation. Data came from immunoSEQ multiplex PCR; TCRdb stores just in-frame clones and leaves some out. The sample has about 120,000 clones, 90% to 95% seen once. These TCRs are of unknown antigen specificity. Specimen: unstimulated CD4+ T cells sorted from spleen or lymph node cells, collected before intestinal transplant. The receptors derive from a human donor who received an intestinal transplant. Each CDR3 is given with its conserved first and last residue. The order of the fields is J gene, clone size, V gene, CDR3 protein. Clone size is given for some rows only: seen once, a few or many times, or a class if the clone is expanded.

j_gene: TRBJ1-1; abundance: -; v_gene: TRBV30; CDR3aa: CARMEGTNTEAFF
j_gene: TRBJ2-7; abundance: -; v_gene: TRBV6-5; CDR3aa: CASRGGRGSLYEQYF
j_gene: TRBJ1-5; abundance: -; v_gene: TRBV7-6; CDR3aa: CASSLRTGRGQPQHF
j_gene: TRBJ2-5; abundance: -; v_gene: TRBV7-2; CDR3aa: CASSPYGLAGVLETQYF
j_gene: TRBJ2-2; abundance: -; v_gene: TRBV27; CDR3aa: CAGTQNTGELFF
j_gene: TRBJ2-2; abundance: -; v_gene: TRBV18; CDR3aa: CASSPTSGTGGRVTGELFF
j_gene: TRBJ2-2; abundance: -; v_gene: TRBV27; CDR3aa: CASTLTRGNTGELFF
j_gene: TRBJ1-5; abundance: -; v_gene: TRBV6-1; CDR3aa: CASNDGRLEPQHF
j_gene: TRBJ1-2; abundance: -; v_gene: TRBV7-8; CDR3aa: CASSSQTNYGYTF
j_gene: TRBJ1-3; abundance: -; v_gene: TRBV6-6; CDR3aa: CATILTGGSRNTIYF
j_gene: TRBJ1-1; abundance: -; v_gene: TRBV6-5; CDR3aa: CASSPSGTVNTEAFF
j_gene: TRBJ2-1; abundance: once; v_gene: TRBV2; CDR3aa: CASSERLALSYNEQFF
j_gene: TRBJ2-1; abundance: -; v_gene: TRBV27; CDR3aa: CASSFDYTLSYNEQFF
j_gene: TRBJ2-7; abundance: once; v_gene: TRBV27; CDR3aa: CASRISGSYLYEQYF
j_gene: TRBJ1-1; abundance: once; v_gene: TRBV7-2; CDR3aa: CASSLSREAEAFF
j_gene: TRBJ2-7; abundance: -; v_gene: TRBV5-1; CDR3aa: CASSLTPTGEQYF
j_gene: TRBJ2-7; abundance: -; v_gene: TRBV6-1; CDR3aa: CATRGETGGGYEQYF
j_gene: TRBJ1-1; abundance: once; v_gene: TRBV6-1; CDR3aa: CASRDRSEAFF
j_gene: TRBJ2-1; abundance: -; v_gene: TRBV2; CDR3aa: CASSEYRGEQFF
j_gene: TRBJ2-1; abundance: -; v_gene: TRBV30; CDR3aa: CAWSVPGTYNEQFF
j_gene: TRBJ1-1; abundance: -; v_gene: TRBV30; CDR3aa: CAWSVQRVQAFF
j_gene: TRBJ1-1; abundance: -; v_gene: TRBV2; CDR3aa: CASSDRTEAFF
j_gene: TRBJ1-2; abundance: -; v_gene: TRBV28; CDR3aa: CASIPDRNYGYTF
j_gene: TRBJ2-7; abundance: -; v_gene: TRBV6-5; CDR3aa: CASSTIQGFKYEQYF
j_gene: TRBJ2-1; abundance: -; v_gene: TRBV6-1; CDR3aa: CAALAGGPLNEQFF
j_gene: TRBJ2-1; abundance: -; v_gene: TRBV6-5; CDR3aa: CAVLSRAGGYNEQFF
j_gene: TRBJ2-2; abundance: -; v_gene: TRBV6-1; CDR3aa: CASSTASGYTGELFF
j_gene: TRBJ2-7; abundance: -; v_gene: TRBV18; CDR3aa: CASSPPLISGTAREQYF
j_gene: TRBJ1-1; abundance: -; v_gene: TRBV28; CDR3aa: CASRSGTGKNTEAFF
j_gene: TRBJ1-2; abundance: -; v_gene: TRBV4-2; CDR3aa: CASSQESRGHYGYTF
j_gene: TRBJ2-1; abundance: -; v_gene: TRBV12-5; CDR3aa: CASGSLGEGVMSYNEQFF
j_gene: TRBJ2-1; abundance: -; v_gene: TRBV4-2; CDR3aa: CASSPESRSPGLHEQFF
j_gene: TRBJ2-4; abundance: -; v_gene: TRBV2; CDR3aa: CASSRAELAKNIQYF
j_gene: TRBJ2-7; abundance: -; v_gene: TRBV28; CDR3aa: CASSARGRGYEQYF
j_gene: TRBJ1-4; abundance: -; v_gene: TRBV30; CDR3aa: CAWGRNEKLFF
j_gene: TRBJ1-2; abundance: -; v_gene: TRBV19; CDR3aa: CASSIRGRGYTF
j_gene: TRBJ2-5; abundance: -; v_gene: TRBV2; CDR3aa: CASISIGVRGETQYF
j_gene: TRBJ2-5; abundance: -; v_gene: TRBV6-1; CDR3aa: CASSVQSETQYF
j_gene: TRBJ1-2; abundance: once; v_gene: TRBV28; CDR3aa: CASSSQGGEVGYTF
j_gene: TRBJ2-2; abundance: once; v_gene: TRBV9; CDR3aa: CASSVVLAGELFF
j_gene: TRBJ1-2; abundance: -; v_gene: TRBV27; CDR3aa: CASSLTGANYGYTF
j_gene: TRBJ2-7; abundance: -; v_gene: TRBV5-4; CDR3aa: CASSLGQGTYYEQYF
j_gene: TRBJ1-5; abundance: -; v_gene: TRBV19; CDR3aa: CASSLRGNQPQHF
j_gene: TRBJ2-4; abundance: -; v_gene: TRBV10-1; CDR3aa: CASSRGGGTLAKNIQYF
j_gene: TRBJ1-1; abundance: -; v_gene: TRBV12-5; CDR3aa: CASGFGANTEAFF
j_gene: TRBJ1-1; abundance: -; v_gene: TRBV30; CDR3aa: CAWSAGTLNTEAFF
j_gene: TRBJ1-5; abundance: -; v_gene: TRBV18; CDR3aa: CASSPGVSNQPQHF
j_gene: TRBJ2-5; abundance: once; v_gene: TRBV9; CDR3aa: CASSVGAGSEKTQYF
j_gene: TRBJ2-7; abundance: -; v_gene: TRBV2; CDR3aa: CASRERTGILYEQYF
j_gene: TRBJ1-2; abundance: -; v_gene: TRBV5-8; CDR3aa: CASSGYREAYGYTF
j_gene: TRBJ1-1; abundance: -; v_gene: TRBV7-6; CDR3aa: CASSSGQGKWKAFF
j_gene: TRBJ2-5; abundance: -; v_gene: TRBV6-5; CDR3aa: CASSYGAEGQETQYF
j_gene: TRBJ1-4; abundance: -; v_gene: TRBV6-1; CDR3aa: CASSLTGGREKLFF
j_gene: TRBJ1-5; abundance: -; v_gene: TRBV12-2; CDR3aa: CASRNSHRATAGQPQHF
j_gene: TRBJ2-2; abundance: -; v_gene: TRBV30; CDR3aa: CAWSRWEDTGELFF
j_gene: TRBJ1-5; abundance: -; v_gene: TRBV10-3; CDR3aa: CAIREGPNQPQHF
j_gene: TRBJ1-2; abundance: -; v_gene: TRBV9; CDR3aa: CASSGSPRGQGADYGYTF
j_gene: TRBJ2-1; abundance: once; v_gene: TRBV30; CDR3aa: CAWSPKDNEQFF